The 31 T cell receptor beta chains below were found in one sample sequenced in a study of cytomegalovirus exposure and HLA in healthy donors. The PCR made use of 60 Vbeta and 13 Jbeta primers. Method: immunoSEQ multiplex PCR; TCRdb's copy keeps in-frame clones and lacks some. The sample has 120,000 or so clones; approximately 79% are singletons. Sequenced material: PBMCs. These receptors all stem from a man aged 25-45 years in good health and CMV-seronegative.

A remark on this clone: The germline gene is not matched at one end of the junction; a read error may be the cause. The chain recombines TRBV7-9 with TRBJ2-7, with 10 positions matching TRBD2. This CDR3 spans 15 amino acids. Germline CDR1 reads SEHNR; CDR2 reads FQNEAQ (reference sequence). CDR3 DNA: TGTTCCAGCAGCTTAACTAGCGGGACTACCTACGAGCAGTACTTC. Translation gives CSSSLTSGTTYEQYF.

The V call is TRBV7-2, the J call TRBJ1-2, with D possibly TRBD1 on 5 matching bases. The CDR3 contains 12 residues. CDR1 and CDR2 (germline): SGHTA, FQGNSA. The ends were cut back, 2 bases at V and 8 bases at J, with 9 bases in the middle. This CDR3 is CASSLIPGGYTF. The CDR3 DNA reads TGTGCCAGCAGCTTAATACCAGGGGGCTACACCTTC.

The chain carries TRBV9 and TRBJ1-5; TRBD1 matches at 12 bases. The germline V gene encodes CDR1 SGDLS and CDR2 YYNGEE. V lost 4 bases and J lost 5; bases outside the gene matches: 10. CDR3 length equals 17 residues. CDR3 amino acids: CASSQGTGGRWDQPQHF. The DNA for the CDR3 is TGTGCCAGCAGCCAAGGGACAGGGGGCCGGTGGGATCAGCCCCAGCATTTT.

The chain recombines TRBV2 with TRBJ2-7; 8 bases are a match to TRBD1. Unmatched junction bases numbered 8, after V lost 2 bases and J lost 5 bases. The CDR3 length is 15 residues. Germline assignment: CDR1 SNHLY and CDR2 FYNNEI. The CDR3 here is CASSERGTGGDEQYF. The DNA of the CDR3 is TGTGCCAGCAGTGAAAGGGGGACAGGTGGCGACGAGCAGTACTTC.

This chain uses TRBV6-5 with TRBJ1-3; D gene ambiguous. V lost 6 bases and J lost 1, with 13 bases in between. Germline CDR1 reads MNHEY; CDR2 reads SVGAGI. This CDR3 has 15 residues. In DNA form, the CDR3 reads TGTGCCAGCAGCATCAGTTATGCTTCTGGAAACACCATATATTTT. Protein sequence: CASSISYASGNTIYF.

The chain joins TRBV4-3 to TRBJ2-2, with 9 bases fitting TRBD2. CDR3 length: 16 amino acids. Per the germline V gene, CDR1 is LGHNA and CDR2 is YSLEER. The V and J ends lost 1 base and 4 bases, in that order; junction bases with no gene match: 4. The CDR3 DNA reads TGCGCCAGCAGCCAAGGACTAGCGGAACCCACCGGGGAGCTGTTTTTT. Residues: CASSQGLAEPTGELFF.

V is TRBV6-1 and J is TRBJ1-2; 9 bases map to TRBD1. Germline-derived CDR1 and CDR2 are MNHNS and SASEGT. V gave up 10 bases and J gave up 7 bases; unmatched junction bases: 16. CDR3 length: 15 residues. Here the CDR3 DNA reads TGTGCCACCAATCCGTATTGGACAGGGGTTGGTGGCTACACCTTC. Translating it yields CATNPYWTGVGGYTF.

The rearrangement links TRBV4-1 to TRBJ2-3; D perhaps matches TRBD2 (7 bases). CDR1 and CDR2 (germline): MGHRA, YSYEKL. The length of the CDR3 is 13 residues. The V gene lost 3 bases and the J gene lost 10 bases, with 14 bases spanning the gap. CDR3 region: CASSQIGGGAQYF. CDR3 nucleotide sequence: TGCGCCAGCAGCCAGATAGGGGGGGGAGCGCAGTATTTT.

V and J are TRBV2 and TRBJ2-7; 8 bases match TRBD1. The CDR3 has 16 amino acids. Germline V CDR1 and CDR2: SNHLY, FYNNEI. J gave up 4 bases and V 0 bases, and 8 bases lay outside the gene matches. As DNA, the CDR3 is TGTGCCAGCAGTGAAGCTTTGCGCAGGGGGCAGTACGAGCAGTACTTC. It yields the protein CASSEALRRGQYEQYF.

This rearrangement joins TRBV5-1 to TRBJ2-5; no definite D call. Trimming left V 4 bases short and J 2 bases short, with 15 bases between. The CDR3 covers 15 residues. CDR1 SGHRS and CDR2 YFSETQ come from the germline V gene. The CDR3 sequence is CASSIQSGLQETQYF. CDR3 in DNA: TGCGCCAGCAGCATCCAATCGGGTCTTCAAGAGACCCAGTACTTC.

This chain connects TRBV27 to TRBJ1-1, with a weak D call TRBD1 (6 bases). The germline V and J ends were trimmed by 3 bases and 1 base, with 15 bases remaining between them. Germline values: CDR1 MNHEY, CDR2 SMNVEV (reference sequence). The CDR3 totals 16 residues. CDR3 coding DNA: TGTGCCAGCAGTTTCTCGGCAGGGGAGACGAACACTGAAGCTTTCTTT. Translation gives CASSFSAGETNTEAFF.

This clone has a handful of counts. V and J are TRBV18 and TRBJ1-2; D is possibly TRBD1 (6 bases). V lost 3 bases and J 3 bases, leaving 11 bases between the germline ends. This CDR3 is 14 amino acids long. CDR1 KGHSH and CDR2 LQKENI come from the germline V gene. This CDR3 is CASSPWTEDYGYTF. CDR3 nucleotides: TGTGCCAGCTCACCCTGGACAGAGGACTATGGCTACACCTTC.

The rearrangement links TRBV29-1 to TRBJ2-1; tentatively, D is TRBD2 (5 bases). CDR3 length equals 13 residues. Trimming left V 7 bases short and J 0 bases short, with 10 bases between. Germline loops: CDR1 SQVTM, CDR2 ANQGSEA. The CDR3 loop is CSGEGLSYNEQFF. The CDR3 region has the DNA TGCAGCGGTGAGGGCCTCTCCTACAATGAGCAGTTCTTC.

The rearrangement joins TRBV29-1 to TRBJ1-1; D unresolved. V gave up 4 bases and J gave up 8 bases, with 11 bases separating them. Looked up from germline, CDR1 is SQVTM and CDR2 is ANQGSEA. The CDR3 totals 11 residues. CDR3: CSVAQEQEAFF. CDR3 nucleotides: TGCAGCGTTGCGCAGGAACAAGAAGCTTTCTTT.

V usage is TRBV2 and J usage is TRBJ1-5; the D gene is possibly TRBD1 (5 bases). Germline-derived CDR1 and CDR2 are SNHLY and FYNNEI. The V gene lost 5 bases and the J gene lost 2 bases, with 16 bases spanning the gap. The CDR3 runs 16 residues. CDR3 coding DNA: TGTGCCAGCAGTCTTGCCCCCTGGGGCGGCAATCAGCCCCAGCATTTT. This sequence encodes CASSLAPWGGNQPQHF.

The chain recombines TRBV4-2 with TRBJ2-1; TRBD2 matches 7 bases. This CDR3 has 16 amino acids. The trim removed 1 base at V and 5 bases at J, leaving 8 bases unmatched. Germline CDR1 and CDR2: LGHNA and YNFKEQ. DNA of the CDR3: TGTGCCAGCAGCCAAGTTCCCGGAAGCGGGAACAATGAGCAGTTCTTC. Translating gives CASSQVPGSGNNEQFF.

V is TRBV7-2 and J is TRBJ1-4; 10 bases line up with TRBD1. The CDR3 runs to 14 residues. Germline CDR1 is SGHTA and CDR2 is FQGNSA. V trimming: 5 bases; J trimming: 7 bases; junction bases outside the gene matches: 4. CDR3 residues: CASSMTGGGEKLFF. The CDR3 DNA follows: TGTGCCAGCAGCATGACAGGGGGCGGTGAAAAACTGTTTTTT. The variable domain in full, with the rest retrieved from reference TRBV7-2 and TRBJ1-4, is GAGVSQSPSNKVTEKGKDVELRCDPISGHTALYWYRQSLGQGLEFLIYFQGNSAPDKSGLPSDRFSAERTGGSVSTLTIQRTQQEDSAVYLCASSMTGGGEKLFFGSGTQLSVL.

This chain joins TRBV7-9 and TRBJ1-2; no definite D call. Germline V gene lookup returns CDR1 SEHNR and CDR2 FQNEAQ (reference sequence). V lost 3 bases and J lost 3, with 5 bases in between. The CDR3 contains 12 residues. The CDR3 here is CASSFGDYGYTF. In DNA, the CDR3 is TGTGCCAGCAGCTTTGGAGACTATGGCTACACCTTC.

The rearrangement joins TRBV2 to TRBJ1-1; possibly TRBD1 for D (6 bases). Germline V gene data show CDR1 as SNHLY and CDR2 as FYNNEI. Between the trimmed V and J ends, which lost 6 bases and 1 base, there was a span of 12 bases. This CDR3 comprises 14 residues. The CDR3 is CASRTGYPNTEAFF. The CDR3 DNA follows: TGTGCCAGCAGGACAGGCTACCCGAACACTGAAGCTTTCTTT.

This clone has more than one count but fewer than ten. CDR3 sequence: CASSLFPLAGGRDTQYF. The CDR3 DNA sequence: TGTGCCAGCAGCTTGTTCCCTTTAGCGGGGGGGCGGGATACGCAGTATTTT. The chain combines TRBV5-4 with TRBJ2-3, with TRBD2 identical over 11 bases. Germline V lookup: CDR1 SGHNT, CDR2 YYREEE (reference sequence). The trim removed 1 base at V and 6 bases at J, leaving 10 bases unmatched. The length of the CDR3 is 17 residues.

This chain's CDR3 is CASSLQASYEQYF. CDR3 DNA: TGTGCCAGCAGCCTTCAAGCTTCCTACGAGCAGTACTTC. The chain couples TRBV7-6 to TRBJ2-7; no clear D gene. Germline V gene lookup returns CDR1 SGHVS and CDR2 FNYEAQ. The CDR3 is 13 amino acids. Trimming removed 5 bases from V and 1 base from J, with 9 bases in between.

The chain recombines TRBV18 with TRBJ2-1; TRBD1 matches at 7 bases. The V gene's germline CDR1 is KGHSH and CDR2 LQKENI. The trim removed 5 bases at V and 5 bases at J, leaving 6 bases unmatched. CDR3 length: 14 residues. This CDR3 reads CASSLWDRDNEQFF. In DNA form, the CDR3 reads TGTGCCAGCTCATTGTGGGACAGAGACAATGAGCAGTTCTTC. The full variable domain, completed using reference TRBV18 and TRBJ2-1, is NAGVMQNPRHLVRRRGQEARLRCSPMKGHSHVYWYRQLPEEGLKFMVYLQKENIIDESGMPKERFSAEFPKEGPSILRIQQVVRGDSAAYFCASSLWDRDNEQFFGPGTRLTVL.

The V call is TRBV9, the J call TRBJ1-2; the D is unclear. The CDR3 sequence is 18 residues long. V gave up 0 bases and J gave up 4 bases, with 22 bases separating them. Germline values: CDR1 SGDLS, CDR2 YYNGEE. In DNA, the CDR3 is TGTGCCAGCAGCGTAGAGGCCCGAGGGTCGACCTCATTCTATGGCTACACCTTC. Amino acid sequence: CASSVEARGSTSFYGYTF. The variable domain in full, completed from reference TRBV9 and TRBJ1-2, reads DSGVTQTPKHLITATGQRVTLRCSPRSGDLSVYWYQQSLDQGLQFLIQYYNGEERAKGNILERFSAQQFPDLHSELNLSSLELGDSALYFCASSVEARGSTSFYGYTFGSGTRLTVV.

The V call is TRBV5-1, the J call TRBJ1-6; D is possibly TRBD1 (5 bases). This CDR3 is 17 amino acids long. Between the trimmed V and J ends, which lost 4 bases and 0 bases, there was a span of 14 bases. Germline V gene sequence: CDR1 SGHRS, CDR2 YFSETQ. CDR3 coding DNA: TGCGCCAGCAGCCCGCGGGGGGAAAGCTCCTATAATTCACCCCTCCACTTT. Amino acid sequence: CASSPRGESSYNSPLHF.

V and J are TRBV7-2 and TRBJ1-4, with 8 bases matching TRBD1. V shed 3 bases, J shed 8 bases, and the junction held 5 bases outside the gene matches. Per the germline V gene, CDR1 is SGHTA and CDR2 is FQGNSA. CDR3 size: 14 residues. DNA for the CDR3: TGTGCCAGCAGCTTCGGACAGGGTCGGGAAAAACTGTTTTTT. It yields the protein CASSFGQGREKLFF.

This chain uses TRBV9 with TRBJ2-2, with D possibly being TRBD1 (5 bases). Germline values: CDR1 SGDLS, CDR2 YYNGEE. The CDR3 covers 15 residues. Trimming pared 3 bases from V and 6 bases from J, leaving 15 bases between. The CDR3: CASSGQISGPGELFF. The CDR3 bases are TGTGCCAGCAGCGGGCAAATTTCAGGGCCCGGGGAGCTGTTTTTT.

This sequence joins TRBV2 and TRBJ2-7; D perhaps matches TRBD1 (5 bases). The CDR3 extends over 11 amino acids. Trimming took 6 bases from V and 5 from J, leaving 8 bases between them. CDR1 SNHLY and CDR2 FYNNEI come from the germline V gene. Here the CDR3 reads CASRQGNEQYF. The CDR3 DNA sequence: TGTGCCAGCAGGCAGGGCAACGAGCAGTACTTC.

The V call is TRBV7-9, the J call TRBJ1-3; 8 bases are shared with TRBD1. Germline V gives CDR1 SEHNR, CDR2 FQNEAQ (reference sequence). The CDR3 spans 14 residues. The ends lost 8 bases at V and 3 bases at J; junction bases unmatched: 6. In DNA form, the CDR3 reads TGTGCCAGCCGGACAGGGTCTTTTGGAAACACCATATATTTT. This gives the protein CASRTGSFGNTIYF.

The V gene is TRBV5-1, the J gene TRBJ2-5; D possibly corresponds to TRBD2 (7 bases). V lost 3 bases, J lost 5 bases, and 17 bases lay in between. The CDR3 runs to 15 residues. Per the germline V gene, CDR1 is SGHRS and CDR2 is YFSETQ. The CDR3 spells CASSSLAGAGETQYF. As DNA, the CDR3 is TGCGCCAGCAGCTCCCTGGCGGGGGCGGGGGAGACCCAGTACTTC.

The rearrangement joins TRBV12-5 to TRBJ2-4, with D maybe TRBD2 (6 bases). The V gene lost 0 bases and the J gene lost 4 bases, with 13 bases spanning the gap. The CDR3 extends over 16 amino acids. Germline V gene lookup returns CDR1 LGHNT and CDR2 FRNRAP. DNA of the CDR3: TGTGCTAGTGGTTTGGTTCATGGGAGGAGGAAAAACATTCAGTACTTC. It yields the protein CASGLVHGRRKNIQYF.

The CDR3 loop is CASSLVGQGARRSTDTQYF. CDR3 coding DNA: TGTGCCAGCAGCTTAGTAGGACAGGGGGCAAGGAGGAGCACAGATACGCAGTATTTT. This chain connects TRBV7-8 to TRBJ2-3; 11 bases fit TRBD1. The V gene's germline CDR1 is SGHVS and CDR2 FQNEAQ. The CDR3 runs 19 residues. Trimming removed 1 base from V and 0 bases from J; junction bases left unmatched: 9.